Following are 18 T cell receptor beta chains from one sample sequenced in a study of post-analysis software for immune sequencing data. cDNA libraries of TCR beta carried unique molecular identifiers. TCRdb used MiXCR to reprocess the PCR reads, holding one entry per CDR3 protein. There are over 150,000 distinct CDR3 sequences in the sample; around 36% occur only once, and under 30% lies in the top ten. Source: blood, taken after autologous hematopoietic stem cell transplantation. These receptors all come from a girl aged 10 to 17 with multiple sclerosis.

The V gene is TRBV20-1, the J gene TRBJ2-7; the match to TRBD1 covers 9 bases. Near its end, the DNA agrees better with TRBJ2-5, so the J call may be wrong. The CDR3 extends over 16 amino acids. CDR1 is DFQATT, CDR2 SNEGSKA, per germline (reference sequence). This CDR3 reads CSAPLLNRGRGETQYF. As DNA, the CDR3 is TGCAGTGCTCCGCTCTTAAACAGGGGGCGGGGAGAGACCCAGTACTTC.

The chain links TRBV7-2 to TRBJ2-7; tentative D call: TRBD2 (6 bases). Germline V lookup: CDR1 SGHTA, CDR2 FQGNSA. V was trimmed by 5 bases and J by 9 bases, leaving 17 bases between them. The CDR3 consists of 13 residues. CDR3 in DNA: TGTGCCAGCAGCCCCTTCCGGGAGACGAGGCAGTACTTC. This sequence encodes CASSPFRETRQYF.

The chain employs TRBV7-3 and TRBJ2-7, with 10 bases identical to TRBD1. CDR1 is SGHTA and CDR2 is FQGTGA in the germline V gene. The CDR3 loop spans 17 amino acids. The J segment lost 2 bases and the V segment lost 3 bases, leaving 10 bases of the junction unmatched. CDR3 in amino acids: CASSFNRTGGGTYEQYF. CDR3 bases: TGTGCCAGCAGCTTCAATCGGACAGGGGGGGGGACCTACGAGCAGTACTTC.

The chain joins TRBV20-1 to TRBJ2-1; 11 positions agree with TRBD2. CDR1 is DFQATT, CDR2 SNEGSKA, per germline (reference sequence). This CDR3 has 16 residues. V gave up 1 base and J gave up 6 bases; unmatched junction bases: 8. CDR3 residues: CSARVTSGIHSNEQFF. In DNA, the CDR3 is TGCAGTGCTAGAGTGACTAGCGGGATTCATTCCAATGAGCAGTTCTTC.

This chain uses TRBV2 with TRBJ2-3; TRBD2 matches 10 bases. V trimming: 3 bases; J trimming: 3 bases; junction bases outside the gene matches: 18. Germline V lookup: CDR1 SNHLY, CDR2 FYNNEI. The CDR3 consists of 20 residues. CDR3 amino acids: CASSDQESFPGTSVTDTQYF. CDR3 DNA sequence: TGTGCCAGCAGTGATCAGGAGTCTTTCCCAGGGACTAGCGTAACAGATACGCAGTATTTT.

The chain uses TRBV12-3 or TRBV12-4 and TRBJ1-1; D unresolved. This CDR3 comprises 13 residues. Trimming shortened V by 4 bases and J by 0 bases, and 6 bases separated the two germline ends. CDR3: CASSSRLNTEAFF. CDR3 nucleotides: TGTGCCAGCAGTTCTCGGTTGAACACTGAAGCTTTCTTT.

Many counts were recorded for this clonotype. The genes are TRBV20-1 and TRBJ1-4, with TRBD1 identical over 9 bases. Germline V CDR1 and CDR2: DFQATT, SNEGSKA (reference sequence). The CDR3 is made up of 15 amino acids. V lost 6 bases and J lost 8; bases outside the gene matches: 13. The CDR3 here is CSARSPGQGPEKLFF. The CDR3 nucleotides are TGCAGTGCGAGATCCCCGGGACAGGGACCCGAAAAACTGTTTTTT.

The DNA of the CDR3 is TGTGCCAGCATTTCTAGACCTAGCGGGAGCTCCTACAATGAGCAGTTCTTC. Protein sequence: CASISRPSGSSYNEQFF. The rearrangement uses TRBV6-2 or TRBV6-3 and TRBJ2-1; 10 bases are shared with TRBD2. J gave up 0 bases and V 7 bases, and 9 bases lay outside the gene matches. CDR3 length equals 17 residues. CDR1 is MNHEY, CDR2 SVGEGT, per germline.

V gene TRBV6-1 combines with J gene TRBJ2-5, with TRBD1 identical over 8 bases. Germline CDR1 MNHNS, CDR2 SASEGT. The CDR3 spans 15 residues. The J segment lost 5 bases and the V segment lost 6 bases, leaving 11 bases of the junction unmatched. For the CDR3, the DNA is TGTGCCAGCAGCTCAGGACAGGGTGAGGTGGAGACCCAGTACTTC. It yields the protein CASSSGQGEVETQYF.

The J gene is TRBJ2-7, the V gene TRBV14; maybe TRBD1 (5 bases). The ends were cut back, 4 bases at V and 7 bases at J, with 20 bases in the middle. Per germline, CDR1 SGHDN and CDR2 FVKESK. The CDR3 is 15 residues long. The CDR3 nucleotides read TGTGCCAGCAGCCCCGTTTCAGCCCCTAAGGGGGAGCAGTACTTC. Protein: CASSPVSAPKGEQYF.

This clonotype was observed a few times. The CDR3 region has the DNA TGTGCCACCAGCTACTACCTGTCCTACAATGAGCAGTTCTTC. The encoded protein is CATSYYLSYNEQFF. The V call is TRBV15, the J call TRBJ2-1; D ambiguous. Germline-derived CDR1 and CDR2 are LNHNV and YYDKDF (reference sequence). This CDR3 region has 14 residues. V lost 5 bases and J 1 base, leaving 9 bases between the germline ends.

Points on this clonotype: A much larger clone differs by one base, so this may be a read error. This chain connects TRBV7-9 to TRBJ2-1; 10 bases line up with TRBD2. CDR3 length equals 15 residues. Germline lookup yields CDR1 SEHNR and CDR2 FQNEAQ (reference sequence). CDR3 amino acids: CASSQGLAANNERFF. DNA of the CDR3: TGTGCCAGCAGCCAAGGACTAGCGGCTAACAATGAGCGGTTCTTC. Filled out from reference TRBV7-9 and TRBJ2-1, the complete variable domain reads DTGVSQNPRHKITKRGQNVTFRCDPISEHNRLYWYRQTLGQGPEFLTYFQNEAQLEKSRLLSDRFSAERPKGSFSTLEIQRTEQGDSAMYLCASSQGLAANNERFFGPGTRLTVL.

The chain couples TRBV5-6 to TRBJ1-1; D gene unclear. V dropped 0 bases and J dropped 1 base, with 10 bases sitting between them. The germline V gene encodes CDR1 SGHDT and CDR2 YYEEEE. This CDR3 region has 15 residues. In DNA, the CDR3 is TGTGCCAGCAGCTTGGGGAAATTTAGGAACACTGAAGCTTTCTTT. Residues: CASSLGKFRNTEAFF.

V and J are TRBV2 and TRBJ2-7; TRBD1 aligns across 8 bases. The CDR3 is made up of 13 amino acids. Germline loops: CDR1 SNHLY, CDR2 FYNNEI. Unmatched junction bases numbered 4, after V lost 6 bases and J lost 3 bases. For the CDR3, the DNA is TGTGCCAGCAGCCGGACAGGGTACTACGAGCAGTACTTC. It codes for CASSRTGYYEQYF.

This clonotype turned up a few times. The chain uses TRBV2 and TRBJ2-5, with a tentative D call TRBD2 (5 bases). The CDR3 length is 15 residues. V was clipped by 8 bases and J by 1 base, with 17 bases between them. Germline CDR1 SNHLY, CDR2 FYNNEI. The CDR3 DNA reads TGTGCCAGCGGCGGCCAACTAGGGAGCCAAGAGACCCAGTACTTC. Encoded protein: CASGGQLGSQETQYF.

The chain combines TRBV14 with TRBJ2-3; the match to TRBD2 covers 10 bases. The CDR3 spans 16 residues. Germline V gives CDR1 SGHDN, CDR2 FVKESK. V trimming: 5 bases; J trimming: 0 bases; junction bases outside the gene matches: 5. Here the CDR3 reads CASSSRAGGSTDTQYF. As DNA, the CDR3 is TGTGCCAGCAGCTCGAGAGCGGGGGGGAGCACAGATACGCAGTATTTT.

The chain is built from TRBV28 and TRBJ2-5; 7 bases are a match to TRBD1. The CDR3 length is 14 residues. The V gene's germline CDR1 is MDHEN and CDR2 SYDVKM. Trimming at V came to 6 bases and at J to 4 bases, leaving 8 bases not matched to a gene. CDR3 amino acids: CASSRQGKGETQYF. In nucleotides, the CDR3 is TGTGCCAGCAGCAGACAGGGAAAAGGAGAGACCCAGTACTTC.

The table lists this clonotype with a few counts. The gene calls are TRBV5-1 and TRBJ2-3; 10 nucleotides line up with TRBD2. The V gene's germline CDR1 is SGHRS and CDR2 YFSETQ. The CDR3 totals 19 residues. The junction had 15 bases not matched to a gene; V was cut back by 4 bases and J by 1 base. The CDR3 nucleotides read TGCGCCAGCAGCCCAGGACTAGCGGAGCCGGCTAACGGCACAGATACGCAGTATTTT. Its translation is CASSPGLAEPANGTDTQYF.